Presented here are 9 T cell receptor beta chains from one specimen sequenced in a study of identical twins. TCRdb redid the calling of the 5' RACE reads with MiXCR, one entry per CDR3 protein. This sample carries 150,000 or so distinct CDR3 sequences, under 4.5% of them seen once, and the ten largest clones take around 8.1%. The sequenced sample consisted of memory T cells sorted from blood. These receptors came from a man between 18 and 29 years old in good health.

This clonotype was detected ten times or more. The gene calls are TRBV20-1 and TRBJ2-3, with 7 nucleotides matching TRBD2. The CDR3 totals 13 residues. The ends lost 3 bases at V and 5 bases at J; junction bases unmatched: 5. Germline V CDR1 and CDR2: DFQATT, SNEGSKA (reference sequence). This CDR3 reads CSASIAGGDTQYF. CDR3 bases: TGCAGTGCTAGCATAGCGGGCGGAGATACGCAGTATTTT.

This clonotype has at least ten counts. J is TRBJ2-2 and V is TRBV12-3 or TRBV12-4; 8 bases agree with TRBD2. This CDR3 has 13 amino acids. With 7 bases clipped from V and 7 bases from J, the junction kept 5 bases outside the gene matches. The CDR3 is CASTIGGDGELFF. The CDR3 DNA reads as TGTGCCAGCACCATCGGGGGGGACGGGGAGCTGTTTTTT.

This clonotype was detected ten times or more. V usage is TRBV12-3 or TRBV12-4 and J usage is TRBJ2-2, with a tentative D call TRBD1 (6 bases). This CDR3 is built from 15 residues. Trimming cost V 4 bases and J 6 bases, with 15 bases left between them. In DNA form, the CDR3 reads TGTGCCAGCAGTTCCACAGGGAATGGGGCCGGGGAGCTGTTTTTT. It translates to CASSSTGNGAGELFF.

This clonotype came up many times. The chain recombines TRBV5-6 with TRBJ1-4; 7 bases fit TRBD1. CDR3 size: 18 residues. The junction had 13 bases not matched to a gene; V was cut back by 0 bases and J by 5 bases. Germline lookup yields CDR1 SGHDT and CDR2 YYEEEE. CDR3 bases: TGTGCCAGCAGCTTGGGGCAGGGGGTAGCGAAAAGAAATGAAAAACTGTTTTTT. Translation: CASSLGQGVAKRNEKLFF.

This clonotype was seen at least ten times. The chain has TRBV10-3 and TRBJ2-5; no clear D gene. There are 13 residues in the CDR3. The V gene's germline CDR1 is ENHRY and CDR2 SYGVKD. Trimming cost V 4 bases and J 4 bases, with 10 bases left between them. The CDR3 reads CAISVGVGETQYF. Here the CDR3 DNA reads TGTGCCATCAGTGTTGGGGTTGGAGAGACCCAGTACTTC.

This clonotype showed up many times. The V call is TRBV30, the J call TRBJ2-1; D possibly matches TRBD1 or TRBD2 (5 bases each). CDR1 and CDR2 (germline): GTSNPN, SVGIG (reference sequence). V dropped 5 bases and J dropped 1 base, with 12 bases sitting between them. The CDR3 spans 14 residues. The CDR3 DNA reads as TGTGCCTGGGGGGACGGAAAGTCCTACAATGAGCAGTTCTTC. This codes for CAWGDGKSYNEQFF.

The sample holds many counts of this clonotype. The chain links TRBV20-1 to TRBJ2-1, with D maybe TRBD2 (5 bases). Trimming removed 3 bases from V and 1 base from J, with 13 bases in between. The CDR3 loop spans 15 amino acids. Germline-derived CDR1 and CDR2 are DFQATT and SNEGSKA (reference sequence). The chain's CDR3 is CSASEGLTSYNEQFF. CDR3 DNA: TGCAGTGCTAGCGAAGGACTCACGTCCTACAATGAGCAGTTCTTC.

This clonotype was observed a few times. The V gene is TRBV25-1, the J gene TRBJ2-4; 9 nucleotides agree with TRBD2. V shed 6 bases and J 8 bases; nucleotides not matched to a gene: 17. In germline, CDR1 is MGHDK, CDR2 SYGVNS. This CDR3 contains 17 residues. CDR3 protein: CASSPRLAEGRADIQYF. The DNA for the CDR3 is TGTGCCAGCAGCCCGCGACTAGCGGAGGGACGAGCGGACATTCAGTACTTC.

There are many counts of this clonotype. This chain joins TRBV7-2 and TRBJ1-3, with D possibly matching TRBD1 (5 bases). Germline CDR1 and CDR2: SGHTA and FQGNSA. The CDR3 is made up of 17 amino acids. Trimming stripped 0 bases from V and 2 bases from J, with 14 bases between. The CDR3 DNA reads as TGTGCCAGCAGCTTAGCCCCCGGGACTGCGACTGGAAACACCATATATTTT. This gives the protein CASSLAPGTATGNTIYF.